The entry below gives a single T cell receptor beta chain sequence along with its context. The antigen remains unidentified. The germline gives CDR1 MNHEY, CDR2 SMNVEV (reference sequence). V lost 4 bases and J lost 6; bases outside the gene matches: 3. The CDR3 has 14 residues. TCRdb reprocessed the 5' RACE reads with MiXCR, giving one entry per CDR3 protein. This repertoire shows some 400,000 distinct CDR3 sequences, around 24% found once; its top ten account for about 15%. This entry belongs to a study of CD8 T cells in ankylosing spondylitis. Findings and caveats of the study: Blood from ankylosing spondylitis patients appeared to carry a characteristic roughly 8-variant TCR beta motif.

The chain uses TRBV27 and TRBJ1-5; 10 bases agree with TRBD1. Source material: blood, either unsorted or a sorted T cell fraction (not recorded which). The origin of this receptor is a male donor with ankylosing spondylitis. The CDR3: CASSSGTGVQPQHF. CDR3 sequence (DNA): TGTGCCAGCAGTTCCGGGACAGGGGTTCAGCCCCAGCATTTT.